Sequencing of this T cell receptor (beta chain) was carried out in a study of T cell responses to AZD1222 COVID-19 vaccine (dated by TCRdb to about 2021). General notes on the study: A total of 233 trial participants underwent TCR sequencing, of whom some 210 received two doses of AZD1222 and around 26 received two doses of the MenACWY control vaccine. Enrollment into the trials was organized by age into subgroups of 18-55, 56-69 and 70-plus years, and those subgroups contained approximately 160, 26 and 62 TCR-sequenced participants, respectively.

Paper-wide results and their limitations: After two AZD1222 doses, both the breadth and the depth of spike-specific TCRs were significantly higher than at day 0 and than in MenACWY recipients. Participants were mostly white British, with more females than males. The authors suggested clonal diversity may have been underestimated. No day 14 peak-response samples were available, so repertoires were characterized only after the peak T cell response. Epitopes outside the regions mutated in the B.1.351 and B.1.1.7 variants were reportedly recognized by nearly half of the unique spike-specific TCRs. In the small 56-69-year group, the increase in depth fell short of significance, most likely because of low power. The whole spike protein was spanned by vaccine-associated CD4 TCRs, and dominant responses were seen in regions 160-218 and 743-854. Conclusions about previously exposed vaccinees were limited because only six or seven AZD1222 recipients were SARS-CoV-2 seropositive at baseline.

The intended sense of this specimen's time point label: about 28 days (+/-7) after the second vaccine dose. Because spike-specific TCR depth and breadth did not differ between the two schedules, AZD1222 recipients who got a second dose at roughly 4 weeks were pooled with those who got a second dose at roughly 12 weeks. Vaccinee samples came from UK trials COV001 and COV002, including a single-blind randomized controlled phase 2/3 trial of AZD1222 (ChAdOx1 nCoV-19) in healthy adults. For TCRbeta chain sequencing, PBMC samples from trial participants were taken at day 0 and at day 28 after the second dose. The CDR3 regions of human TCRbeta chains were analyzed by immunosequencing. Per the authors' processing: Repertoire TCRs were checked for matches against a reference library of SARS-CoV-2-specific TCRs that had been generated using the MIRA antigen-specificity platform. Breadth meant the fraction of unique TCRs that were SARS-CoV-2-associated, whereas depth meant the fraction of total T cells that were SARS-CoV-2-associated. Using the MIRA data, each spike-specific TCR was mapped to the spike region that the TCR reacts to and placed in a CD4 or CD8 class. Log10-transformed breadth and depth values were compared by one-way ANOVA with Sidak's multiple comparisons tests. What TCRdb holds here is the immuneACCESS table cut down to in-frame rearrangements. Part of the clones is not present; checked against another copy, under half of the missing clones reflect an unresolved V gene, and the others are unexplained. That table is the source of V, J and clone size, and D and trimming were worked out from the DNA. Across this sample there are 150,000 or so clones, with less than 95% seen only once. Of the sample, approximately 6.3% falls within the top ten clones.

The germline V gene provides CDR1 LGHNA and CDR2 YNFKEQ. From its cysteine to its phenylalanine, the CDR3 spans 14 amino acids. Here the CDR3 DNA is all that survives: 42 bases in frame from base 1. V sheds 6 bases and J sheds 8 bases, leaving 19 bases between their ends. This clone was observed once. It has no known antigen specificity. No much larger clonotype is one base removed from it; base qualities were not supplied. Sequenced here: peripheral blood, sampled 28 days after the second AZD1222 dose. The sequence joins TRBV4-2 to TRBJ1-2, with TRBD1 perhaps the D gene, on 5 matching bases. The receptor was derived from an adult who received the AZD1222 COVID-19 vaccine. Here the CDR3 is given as CASRLDRGQGGYTF. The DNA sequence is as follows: TGTGCCAGCAGGTTAGATCGAGGCCAGGGCGGCTACACCTTC.